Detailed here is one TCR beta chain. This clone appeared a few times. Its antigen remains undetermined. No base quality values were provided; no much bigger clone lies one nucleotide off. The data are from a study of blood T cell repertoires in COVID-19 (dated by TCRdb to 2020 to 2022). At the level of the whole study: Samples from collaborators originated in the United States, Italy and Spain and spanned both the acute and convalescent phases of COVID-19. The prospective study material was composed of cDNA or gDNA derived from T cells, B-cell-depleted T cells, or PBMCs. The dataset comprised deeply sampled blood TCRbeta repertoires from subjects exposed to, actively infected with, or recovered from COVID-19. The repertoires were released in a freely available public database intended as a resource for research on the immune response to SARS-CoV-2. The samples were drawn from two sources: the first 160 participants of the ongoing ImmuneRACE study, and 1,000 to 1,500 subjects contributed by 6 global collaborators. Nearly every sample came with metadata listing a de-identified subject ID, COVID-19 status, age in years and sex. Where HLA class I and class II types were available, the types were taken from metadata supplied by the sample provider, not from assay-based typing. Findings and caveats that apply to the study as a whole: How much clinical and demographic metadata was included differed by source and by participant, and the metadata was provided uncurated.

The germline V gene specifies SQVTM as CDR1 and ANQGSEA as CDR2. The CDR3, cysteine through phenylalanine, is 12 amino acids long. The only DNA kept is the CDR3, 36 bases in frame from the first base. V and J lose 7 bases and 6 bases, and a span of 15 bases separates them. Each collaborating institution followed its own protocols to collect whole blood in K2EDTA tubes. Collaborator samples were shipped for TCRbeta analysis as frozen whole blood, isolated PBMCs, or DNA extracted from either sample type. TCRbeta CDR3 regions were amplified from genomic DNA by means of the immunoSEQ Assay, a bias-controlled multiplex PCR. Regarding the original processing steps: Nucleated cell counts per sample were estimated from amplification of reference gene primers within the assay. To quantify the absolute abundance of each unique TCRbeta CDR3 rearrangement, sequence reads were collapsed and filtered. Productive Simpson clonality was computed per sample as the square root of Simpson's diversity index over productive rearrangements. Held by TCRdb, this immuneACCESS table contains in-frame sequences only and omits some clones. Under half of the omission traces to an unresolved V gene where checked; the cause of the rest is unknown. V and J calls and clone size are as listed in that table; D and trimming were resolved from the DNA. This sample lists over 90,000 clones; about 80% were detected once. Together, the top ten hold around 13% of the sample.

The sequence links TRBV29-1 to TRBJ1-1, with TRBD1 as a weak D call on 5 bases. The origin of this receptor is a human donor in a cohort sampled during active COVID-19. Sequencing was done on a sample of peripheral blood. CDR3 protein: CSAGTREAEAFF. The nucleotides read TGCAGCGCAGGGACGCGGGAGGCTGAAGCTTTCTTT.